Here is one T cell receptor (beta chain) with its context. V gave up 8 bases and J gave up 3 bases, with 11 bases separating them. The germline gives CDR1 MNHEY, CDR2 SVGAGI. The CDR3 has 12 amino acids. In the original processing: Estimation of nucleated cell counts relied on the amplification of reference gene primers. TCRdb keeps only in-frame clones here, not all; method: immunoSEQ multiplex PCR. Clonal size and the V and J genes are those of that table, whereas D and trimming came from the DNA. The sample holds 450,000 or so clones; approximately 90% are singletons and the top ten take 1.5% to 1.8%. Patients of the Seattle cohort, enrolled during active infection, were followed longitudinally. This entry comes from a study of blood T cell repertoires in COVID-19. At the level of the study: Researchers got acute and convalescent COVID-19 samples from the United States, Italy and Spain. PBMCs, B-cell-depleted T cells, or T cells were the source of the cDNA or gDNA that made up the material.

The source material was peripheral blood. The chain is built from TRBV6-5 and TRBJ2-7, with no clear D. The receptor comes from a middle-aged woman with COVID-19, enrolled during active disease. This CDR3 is CASLGMHYEQYF. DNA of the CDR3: TGTGCCAGCCTGGGCATGCACTACGAGCAGTACTTC.